This T cell receptor beta chain was obtained from a study of blood T cell repertoires in COVID-19. Study background: Acute and convalescent COVID-19 specimens originated in the United States, Italy and Spain.

All enrollees were about 18 to 100 years old and from about two dozen US areas. The study assigned cohorts using participant-reported clinical history. Among Cohort 3 donors, those recovered had two negative PCRs, clearance, or symptom resolution. Some clones are missing from TCRdb's copy, which holds only in-frame ones; the method was immunoSEQ multiplex PCR. The sample includes hundreds of thousands of clones, around nine tenths seen only once; the top ten take about 1.5%. The clonotype comes from a woman in her fifties or sixties who had recovered from COVID-19. The sequencing input was PBMCs or T cells enriched from blood (not recorded which).

The CDR3 loop is CATSRDDRSGNTIYF. The CDR3 nucleotides are TGTGCCACCAGCAGAGACGACAGGTCTGGAAACACCATATATTTT. This sequence joins TRBV15 and TRBJ1-3; tentative D call: TRBD1 (6 bases). The CDR3 contains 15 residues. The germline V gene has CDR1 LNHNV and CDR2 YYDKDF (reference sequence). Trimming shortened V by 0 bases and J by 1 base, and 7 bases separated the two germline ends. Supplemented by reference TRBV15 and TRBJ1-3, the full variable domain reads DAMVIQNPRYQVTQFGKPVTLSCSQTLNHNVMYWYQQKSSQAPKLLFHYYDKDFNNEADTPDNFQSRRPNTSFCFLDIRSPGLGDTAMYLCATSRDDRSGNTIYFGEGSWLTVV.